The 5 T cell receptor beta chains below were found in one sample sequenced in a study of shared clonotypes between healthy human individuals. The data were produced by immunoSEQ multiplex PCR, yet TCRdb's version contains in-frame clones alone and is incomplete. The table records 2 million to 2.5 million clones, approximately 96% of them present only once. The source material was naive CD4+ T cells sorted from blood. Subset indicated: CD45RA+ positively selected. All receptors derive from a man aged 18 to 30 in good health.

The chain recombines TRBV10-2 with TRBJ1-5, with 7 bases lining up with TRBD1. V lost 2 bases and J lost 3; bases outside the gene matches: 4. The CDR3 extends over 15 amino acids. The germline V gene encodes CDR1 WSHSY and CDR2 SAAADI. The chain's CDR3 is CASSEGQGDNQPQHF. The CDR3 DNA is TGCGCCAGCAGTGAGGGGCAGGGGGACAATCAGCCCCAGCATTTT.

This chain joins TRBV27 and TRBJ1-2; 10 nucleotides match TRBD1. CDR3 length equals 17 residues. The junction had 9 bases not matched to a gene; V was cut back by 4 bases and J by 1 base. Germline CDR1 MNHEY, CDR2 SMNVEV (reference sequence). The CDR3 here is CASSSQTRDRGNYGYTF. The CDR3 coding sequence is TGTGCCAGCAGTTCGCAAACCCGGGACAGGGGTAACTATGGCTACACCTTC.

This chain joins TRBV11-3 and TRBJ2-7; 10 positions agree with TRBD2. Looked up from germline, CDR1 is SGHNT and CDR2 is YENEEA. Losses at the gene ends were 1 base for V and 4 bases for J; bases not matched to a gene: 4. The CDR3 contains 15 residues. The CDR3 nucleotides are TGTGCCAGCAGCTTAGGCCTAGCGGGGGTTTACGAGCAGTACTTC. Translated, it gives CASSLGLAGVYEQYF.

The chain links TRBV28 to TRBJ2-3, with D possibly being TRBD1 or TRBD2 (6 bases each). The CDR3 runs 16 residues. The germline CDR1 and CDR2 sequences are MDHEN and SYDVKM. Trimming pared 2 bases from V and 2 bases from J, leaving 14 bases between. The DNA of the CDR3 is TGTGCCAGCAGTTTAGGGTTAGGGGGGACCACAGATACGCAGTATTTT. Residues: CASSLGLGGTTDTQYF.

This chain links TRBV10-3 with TRBJ1-1; tentatively, D is TRBD1 (5 bases). Trimming took 4 bases from V and 1 from J, leaving 13 bases between them. CDR3 length: 15 residues. Germline loops: CDR1 ENHRY, CDR2 SYGVKD. The CDR3 reads CAISAGGSENTEAFF. As DNA, the CDR3 is TGTGCCATCAGTGCCGGGGGGTCCGAGAACACTGAAGCTTTCTTT.